This TCR beta chain was profiled in a study of blood T cell repertoires in COVID-19. Using immunoSEQ multiplex PCR, the repertoire was profiled, and TCRdb retains in-frame clones only, with some absent. Among under 200,000 clones listed, approximately 85% were seen once. This CDR3 is built from 13 residues. The sequence derives from a woman aged 80 or over with acute or convalescent COVID-19. The chain couples TRBV21-1 to TRBJ1-1. TRBV21-1 is a recognized pseudogene. The source material was peripheral blood. CDR3 sequence (DNA): TGTGCCAGCGGGCGGATGGGAGGCACTGAAGCTTTCTTT. The encoded protein is CASGRMGGTEAFF.